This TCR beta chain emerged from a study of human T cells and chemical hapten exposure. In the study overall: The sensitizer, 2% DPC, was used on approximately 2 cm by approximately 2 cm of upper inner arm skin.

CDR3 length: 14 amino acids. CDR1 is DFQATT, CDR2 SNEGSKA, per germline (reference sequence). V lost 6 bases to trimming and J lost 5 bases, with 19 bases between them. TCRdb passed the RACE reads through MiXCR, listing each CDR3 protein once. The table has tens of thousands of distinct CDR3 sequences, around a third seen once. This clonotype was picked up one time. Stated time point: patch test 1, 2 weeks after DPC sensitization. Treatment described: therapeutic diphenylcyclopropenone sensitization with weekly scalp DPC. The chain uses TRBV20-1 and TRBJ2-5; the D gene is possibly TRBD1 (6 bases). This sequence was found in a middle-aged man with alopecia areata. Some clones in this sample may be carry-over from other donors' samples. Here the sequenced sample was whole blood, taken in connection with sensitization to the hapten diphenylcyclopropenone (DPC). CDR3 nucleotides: TGCAGTGCAACAGAACAGGGACCCAGGGAGACCCAGTACTTC. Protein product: CSATEQGPRETQYF.